This entry concerns a single T cell receptor beta chain. The antigen is not known. One end of the junction is discordant with germline, which a read error may explain. The CDR3 consists of 12 residues. CDR1 and CDR2 from the germline V gene are SQVTM and ANQGSEA. The PCR used 60 Vbeta and 13 Jbeta primers. Libraries were prepared by immunoSEQ multiplex PCR; TCRdb keeps only in-frame clonotypes and omits some of them. Among 150,000 to 200,000 clones listed, approximately 77% were seen once. This specimen belongs to a study of cytomegalovirus exposure and HLA in healthy donors. Study details: Prior work identified some 120 million unique TCR beta sequences in roughly 180 million T cells. Study-wide results and caveats: In a later analysis, parvovirus B19, influenza, CMV and Epstein-Barr virus appeared linked to several top co-occurrence clusters.

Whereas donors were nominally healthy upon sampling, unrecorded immune exposures were probable. The sequence came from a man aged 40-55 years in good health and CMV-seropositive. Sample: PBMCs. The chain couples TRBV29-1 to TRBJ2-7; TRBD2 might be the D (5 bases). In nucleotides, the CDR3 is TGCAGCATTGAGAGGGCGGCATACGAGCAGTACTTC. Translating it yields CSIERAAYEQYF.